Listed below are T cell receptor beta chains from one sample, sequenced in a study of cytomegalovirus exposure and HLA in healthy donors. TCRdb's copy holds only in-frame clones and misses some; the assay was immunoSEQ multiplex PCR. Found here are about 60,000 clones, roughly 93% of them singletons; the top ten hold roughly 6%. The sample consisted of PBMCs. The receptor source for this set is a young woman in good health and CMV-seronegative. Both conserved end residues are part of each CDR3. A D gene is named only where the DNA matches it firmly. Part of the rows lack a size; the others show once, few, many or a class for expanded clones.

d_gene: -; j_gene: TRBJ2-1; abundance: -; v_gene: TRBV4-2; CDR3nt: TGTGCCAGCAGCCCATCCCAGGCCTACAATGAGCAGTTCTTC; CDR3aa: CASSPSQAYNEQFF
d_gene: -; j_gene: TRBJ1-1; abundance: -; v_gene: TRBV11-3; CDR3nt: TGTGCCAGCAGCTTAAGGCAAGGGGAAACTTTCTTT; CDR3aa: CASSLRQGETFF
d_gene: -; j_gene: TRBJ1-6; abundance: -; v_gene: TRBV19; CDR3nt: TGTGCCAGTGGACGGGACTCGATGGGTTCACCCCTCCACTTT; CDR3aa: CASGRDSMGSPLHF
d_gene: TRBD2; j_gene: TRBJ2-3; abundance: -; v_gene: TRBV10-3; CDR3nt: TGTGCCACCTCACGGCGGGGGGGGCCCACAGATACGCAGTATTTT; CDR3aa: CATSRRGGPTDTQYF
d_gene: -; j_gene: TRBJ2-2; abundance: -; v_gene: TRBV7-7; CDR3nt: TGTGCCAGCAGCTCAGGGGTAAACACCGGGGAGCTGTTTTTT; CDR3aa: CASSSGVNTGELFF
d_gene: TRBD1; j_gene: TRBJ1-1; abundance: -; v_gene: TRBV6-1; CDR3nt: TGTGCCAGCAGATACAAGGGGGCCAAAGCTTTCTTT; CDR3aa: CASRYKGAKAFF
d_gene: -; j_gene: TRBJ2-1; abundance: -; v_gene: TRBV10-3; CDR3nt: TGTGCCATCAGTGAGTCGTCGGGGAGCTCCTACAATGAGCAGTTCTTC; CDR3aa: CAISESSGSSYNEQFF
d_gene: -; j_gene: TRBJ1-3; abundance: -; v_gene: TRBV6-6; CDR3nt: TGTGCCAGCAGTTACTGGGGGGGTCGCTCTGGAAACACCATATATTTT; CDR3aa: CASSYWGGRSGNTIYF
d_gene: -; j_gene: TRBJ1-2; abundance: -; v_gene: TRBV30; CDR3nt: TGTGCCTGGAGCTTAACAGGGTTTGCTGGCTACACCTTC; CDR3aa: CAWSLTGFAGYTF
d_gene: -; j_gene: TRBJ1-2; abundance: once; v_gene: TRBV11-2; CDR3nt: TGTGCCAGCAGCTTACTTTTAGATGGCTACACCTTC; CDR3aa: CASSLLLDGYTF
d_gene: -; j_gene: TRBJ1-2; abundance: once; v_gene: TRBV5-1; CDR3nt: TGCGCCAGCAGCTCCAGTGGCTATGGCTACACCTTC; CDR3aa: CASSSSGYGYTF
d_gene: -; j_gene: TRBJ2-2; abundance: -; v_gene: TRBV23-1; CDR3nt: TGCGCCAGCAGTCAATCGTTTGGGACTCCTGACACCGGGGAGCTGTTTTTT; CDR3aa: CASSQSFGTPDTGELFF
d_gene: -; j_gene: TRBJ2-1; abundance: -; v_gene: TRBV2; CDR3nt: TGTGCCAGCAGTGACGGGGCCTACAATGAGCAGTTCTTC; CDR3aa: CASSDGAYNEQFF
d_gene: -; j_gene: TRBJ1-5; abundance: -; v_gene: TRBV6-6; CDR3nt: TGTGCCAGCAGTTATCGACGGGGTCATGGACAGCCCCAGCATTTT; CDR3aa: CASSYRRGHGQPQHF
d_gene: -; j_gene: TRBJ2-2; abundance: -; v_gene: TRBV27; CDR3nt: TGTGCCAGCAGTTTATTCGGGGGGCGGGGGAGTGGGGAGCTGTTTTTT; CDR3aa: CASSLFGGRGSGELFF
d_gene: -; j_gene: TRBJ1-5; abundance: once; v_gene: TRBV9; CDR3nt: TGTGCCAGCAGCGTAGGAGGGCTCGGTCAGCCCCAGCATTTT; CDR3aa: CASSVGGLGQPQHF
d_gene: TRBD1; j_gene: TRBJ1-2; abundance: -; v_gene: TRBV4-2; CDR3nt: TGTGCCAGCAGCCAAGATCGGGTGACAGGGGGGGACTACACCTTC; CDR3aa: CASSQDRVTGGDYTF
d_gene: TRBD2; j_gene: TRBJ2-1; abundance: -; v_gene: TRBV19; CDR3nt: TGTGCCAGTAGTCCGCCGGGACTAGCGGGGGTTATTGAGCAGTTCTTC; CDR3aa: CASSPPGLAGVIEQFF
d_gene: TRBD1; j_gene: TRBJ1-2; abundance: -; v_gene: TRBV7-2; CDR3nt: TGTGCCGTCACAGGGGGCGATGGCTACACCTTC; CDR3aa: CAVTGGDGYTF
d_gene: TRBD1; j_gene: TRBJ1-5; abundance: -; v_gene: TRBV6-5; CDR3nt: TGTGCCAGCAGCGTGGGACAGACTAGCAATCAGCCCCAGCATTTT; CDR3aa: CASSVGQTSNQPQHF
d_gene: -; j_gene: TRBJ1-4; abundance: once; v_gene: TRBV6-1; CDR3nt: TGTGCCAGCATAGAGGGGGACGGGAATGAAAAACTGTTTTTT; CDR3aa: CASIEGDGNEKLFF
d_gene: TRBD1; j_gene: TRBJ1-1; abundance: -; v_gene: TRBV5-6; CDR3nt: TGTGCCAGCAGCCCCGAAGGACAGGGTTGGACTGAAGCTTTCTTT; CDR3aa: CASSPEGQGWTEAFF
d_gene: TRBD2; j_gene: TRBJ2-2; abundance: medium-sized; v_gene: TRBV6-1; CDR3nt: TGTGCCAGCAGTGAACCACCCGGAGCGGGGGGGCCTGGGGAGCTGTTTTTT; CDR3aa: CASSEPPGAGGPGELFF
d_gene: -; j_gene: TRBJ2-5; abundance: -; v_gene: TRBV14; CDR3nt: TGTGCCAACCAATGGTCTAGGCACCAAGAGACCCAGTACTTC; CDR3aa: CANQWSRHQETQYF
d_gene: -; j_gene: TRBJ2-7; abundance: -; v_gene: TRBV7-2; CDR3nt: TGTGCCAGCAGCTTAGGTGGGCCTAATTACTCCTACGAGCAGTACTTC; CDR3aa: CASSLGGPNYSYEQYF
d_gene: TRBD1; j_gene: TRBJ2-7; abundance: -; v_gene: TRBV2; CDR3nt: TGTGCCAGCAGTGATGACCGGGACAGGGCGGGCGAGCAGTACTTC; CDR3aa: CASSDDRDRAGEQYF
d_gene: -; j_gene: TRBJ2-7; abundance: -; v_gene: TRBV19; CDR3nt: TGTGCCAGTAGTGCAACTAGTAGCTCCTACGAGCAGTACTTC; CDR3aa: CASSATSSSYEQYF
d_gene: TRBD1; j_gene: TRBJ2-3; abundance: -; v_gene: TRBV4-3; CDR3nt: TGCGCCAGCAGCCAAGAGGGACAGGGAACAGATACGCAGTATTTT; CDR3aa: CASSQEGQGTDTQYF
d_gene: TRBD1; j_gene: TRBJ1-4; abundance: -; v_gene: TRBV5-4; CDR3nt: TGTGCCAGCAGCTTAACCGGACAGGGAAATGAAAAACTGTTTTTT; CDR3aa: CASSLTGQGNEKLFF